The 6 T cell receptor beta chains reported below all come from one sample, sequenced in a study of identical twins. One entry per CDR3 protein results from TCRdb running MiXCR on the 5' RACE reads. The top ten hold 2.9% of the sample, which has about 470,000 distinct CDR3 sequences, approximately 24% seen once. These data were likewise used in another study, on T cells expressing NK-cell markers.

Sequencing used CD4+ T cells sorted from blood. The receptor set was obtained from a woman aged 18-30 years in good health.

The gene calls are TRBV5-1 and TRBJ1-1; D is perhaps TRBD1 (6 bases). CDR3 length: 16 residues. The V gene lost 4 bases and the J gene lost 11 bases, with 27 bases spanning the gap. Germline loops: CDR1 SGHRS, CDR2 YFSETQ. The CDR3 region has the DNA TGCGCCAGCAGCCGTGTGGGACAAATGACACGGGTGGACGCTTTCTTT. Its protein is CASSRVGQMTRVDAFF.

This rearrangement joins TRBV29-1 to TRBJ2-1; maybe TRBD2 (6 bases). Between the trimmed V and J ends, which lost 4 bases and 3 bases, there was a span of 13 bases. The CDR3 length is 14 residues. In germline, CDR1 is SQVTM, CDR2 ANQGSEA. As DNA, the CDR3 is TGCAGCGTTGCCATTCTAGCGAGCTACAATGAGCAGTTCTTC. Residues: CSVAILASYNEQFF.

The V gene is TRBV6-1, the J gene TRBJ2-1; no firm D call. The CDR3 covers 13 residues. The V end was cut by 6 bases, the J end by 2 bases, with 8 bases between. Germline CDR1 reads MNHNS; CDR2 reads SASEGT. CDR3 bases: TGTGCCAGCAGGAGGACGACCTACAATGAGCAGTTCTTC. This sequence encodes CASRRTTYNEQFF.

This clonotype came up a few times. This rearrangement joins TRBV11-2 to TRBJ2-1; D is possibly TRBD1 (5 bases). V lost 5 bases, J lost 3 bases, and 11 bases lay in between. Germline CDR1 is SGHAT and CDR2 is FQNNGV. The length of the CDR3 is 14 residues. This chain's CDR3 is CASSPQGFYNEQFF. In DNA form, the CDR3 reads TGTGCCAGCAGCCCGCAGGGATTCTACAATGAGCAGTTCTTC.

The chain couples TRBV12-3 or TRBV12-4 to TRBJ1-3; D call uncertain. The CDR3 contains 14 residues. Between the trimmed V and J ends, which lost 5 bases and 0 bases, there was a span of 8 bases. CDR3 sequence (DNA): TGTGCCAGCAGTGACTGGAGCTCTGGAAACACCATATATTTT. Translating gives CASSDWSSGNTIYF.

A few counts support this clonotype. The CDR3 region has the DNA TGTGCCAGCAGTTTAGTGAGCGGGCTAACACCTAACGGCTACACCTTC. Translating gives CASSLVSGLTPNGYTF. The chain combines TRBV12-3 or TRBV12-4 with TRBJ1-2, with D uncertain. Trimming removed 1 base at V and 8 bases at J, with 20 bases between. The CDR3 is 16 amino acids.